This T cell receptor beta chain was identified in a study of human thymus T cells. Details on this clone: The antigen remains undetermined.

Surgeons resected thymus tissue during corrective heart surgery. V dropped 1 base and J dropped 5 bases, with 14 bases sitting between them. Germline V gene lookup returns CDR1 SGHRS and CDR2 YFSETQ. The CDR3 spans 15 residues. Overall study findings and caveats: Related reports documented highly overlapping thymic repertoires among unrelated individuals.

This table comes from immunoSEQ multiplex PCR, and its TCRdb copy is limited to in-frame clones, with some not included. Of 100,000 to 150,000 clones listed, about 93% are singletons. Sequencing input: thymus tissue. This TCR derives from a boy younger than two with a congenital heart defect but otherwise immunologically healthy. The chain carries TRBV5-1 and TRBJ2-3; tentative D call: TRBD2 (6 bases). The CDR3 sequence is CASSLRDSGRDTQYF. CDR3 in DNA: TGCGCCAGCAGCTTGAGGGACTCGGGAAGAGATACGCAGTATTTT.